A single sample is the source of the 20 T cell receptor beta chains below, sequenced in a study of naive and memory T cell subsets. The beta constant-region primer was an equimolar mix of two oligonucleotides covering TRBC1 and TRBC2. Nested alpha and beta constant-region primers with the SP2 primer drove four PCR rounds on ligated cDNA. Each CDR3 protein is one row after TCRdb ran MiXCR on the UMI-ligation and nested PCR reads. The sample shows 95,000 to 150,000 distinct CDR3 sequences, roughly 36% of them seen only once. The sequenced sample consisted of central memory CD4+ T cells from blood. These receptors all come from a human donor in good health.

V and J are TRBV20-1 and TRBJ2-1, with 7 bases matching TRBD2. Germline lookup yields CDR1 DFQATT and CDR2 SNEGSKA (reference sequence). This CDR3 spans 13 amino acids. The V and J ends lost 4 bases and 6 bases, in that order; junction bases with no gene match: 6. The CDR3: CSAKSSSGNEQFF. The CDR3 DNA is TGCAGTGCTAAAAGCTCTAGCGGCAATGAGCAGTTCTTC.

This clonotype was counted a few times. The chain joins TRBV9 to TRBJ2-1, with a possible D match to TRBD1 (6 bases). Deletions cut 2 bases from V and 3 bases from J, with 12 bases between. The germline CDR1 and CDR2 sequences are SGDLS and YYNGEE. CDR3 length: 15 residues. CDR3 amino acids: CASSVLGGGYNEQFF. DNA of the CDR3: TGTGCCAGCAGCGTTCTTGGGGGCGGCTACAATGAGCAGTTCTTC.

The rearrangement joins TRBV9 to TRBJ2-2; a weak D match, TRBD2 (6 bases). This CDR3 region has 16 residues. The V gene lost 3 bases and the J gene lost 2 bases, with 14 bases spanning the gap. The germline V gene has CDR1 SGDLS and CDR2 YYNGEE. Here the CDR3 DNA reads TGTGCCAGCAGCGGACCCGGTAGCGGAAACACCGGGGAGCTGTTTTTT. Protein product: CASSGPGSGNTGELFF. The full variable domain, in which reference TRBV9 and TRBJ2-2 provide the parts outside the CDR3, is DSGVTQTPKHLITATGQRVTLRCSPRSGDLSVYWYQQSLDQGLQFLIQYYNGEERAKGNILERFSAQQFPDLHSELNLSSLELGDSALYFCASSGPGSGNTGELFFGEGSRLTVL.

This clonotype was seen many times. V and J are TRBV7-2 and TRBJ2-5, with D perhaps matching TRBD1 (6 bases). This CDR3 has 15 amino acids. In germline, CDR1 is SGHTA, CDR2 FQGNSA. Trimming stripped 5 bases from V and 2 bases from J, with 15 bases between. The CDR3: CASSAHRTAQETQYF. The DNA of the CDR3 is TGTGCCAGCAGCGCGCATAGGACAGCTCAAGAGACCCAGTACTTC.

A few counts support this clonotype. The J gene is TRBJ2-7, the V gene TRBV28; D call uncertain. Germline V gene data show CDR1 as MDHEN and CDR2 as SYDVKM. This CDR3 is 13 amino acids long. V lost 3 bases and J lost 9, with 15 bases in between. The CDR3 loop is CASSFATPDRQYF. The CDR3 DNA reads TGTGCCAGCAGTTTTGCAACGCCAGATAGGCAGTACTTC.

This clonotype was found a few times. The genes are TRBV14 and TRBJ1-1; D is ambiguous. Deletions cut 1 base from V and 2 bases from J, with 14 bases between. CDR3 length: 16 amino acids. Germline V gene sequence: CDR1 SGHDN, CDR2 FVKESK. This chain's CDR3 is CASSQVVGPGNTEAFF. DNA of the CDR3: TGTGCCAGCAGCCAAGTGGTGGGCCCGGGAAACACTGAAGCTTTCTTT.

This clonotype occurred a few times. The chain couples TRBV2 to TRBJ1-2, with 7 bases lining up with TRBD1. The CDR3 covers 13 residues. After removal of 6 bases from V and 7 bases from J, the junction contained 8 bases not matched to a gene. Looked up from germline, CDR1 is SNHLY and CDR2 is FYNNEI. CDR3 residues: CASRGQTILGYTF. DNA of the CDR3: TGTGCCAGCAGGGGACAGACGATTCTTGGCTACACCTTC. The full variable domain, in which reference TRBV2 and TRBJ1-2 provide the parts outside the CDR3, is EPEVTQTPSHQVTQMGQEVILRCVPISNHLYFYWYRQILGQKVEFLVSFYNNEISEKSEIFDDQFSVERPDGSNFTLKIRSTKLEDSAMYFCASRGQTILGYTFGSGTRLTVV.

In nucleotides, the CDR3 is TGTGCCTGGAGTCTTTTACAGGGGGCAAGATACGAGCAGTACTTC. It codes for CAWSLLQGARYEQYF. The rearrangement links TRBV30 to TRBJ2-7; 9 bases align to TRBD1. Germline V lookup: CDR1 GTSNPN, CDR2 SVGIG (reference sequence). Trimming at V came to 2 bases and at J to 4 bases, leaving 9 bases not matched to a gene. The CDR3 has 15 amino acids.

The chain employs TRBV20-1 and TRBJ1-2; the D gene is possibly TRBD1 (5 bases). The germline V gene encodes CDR1 DFQATT and CDR2 SNEGSKA (reference sequence). The CDR3 totals 12 residues. V lost 3 bases, J lost 7 bases, and 12 bases lay in between. CDR3 nucleotide sequence: TGCAGTGCTAGTCGTGGGGCGTTTGGCTACACCTTC. As protein: CSASRGAFGYTF.

In DNA form, the CDR3 reads TGTGCCAGCAGCCGGATGGGGGCTAGCGAATCCTACGAGCAGTACTTC. This sequence encodes CASSRMGASESYEQYF. The J gene is TRBJ2-7, the V gene TRBV3-1; D possibly matches TRBD1 or TRBD2 (6 bases each). Looked up from germline, CDR1 is LGHDT and CDR2 is YNNKEL (reference sequence). Trimming stripped 4 bases from V and 1 base from J, with 17 bases between. This CDR3 spans 16 amino acids.

The V gene is TRBV6-1, the J gene TRBJ2-3; D gene unclear. Trimming removed 0 bases at V and 0 bases at J, with 7 bases between. CDR3 length: 15 amino acids. The germline V gene encodes CDR1 MNHNS and CDR2 SASEGT. CDR3 loop: CASSEAQASTDTQYF. CDR3 nucleotide sequence: TGTGCCAGCAGTGAAGCTCAGGCTAGCACAGATACGCAGTATTTT.

Written as DNA, the CDR3 is TGTGCCAGCAGTCTCAATCCCCCCGGACGGCGGGAGAAGTCCTACAATGAGCAGTTCTTC. Amino acid sequence: CASSLNPPGRREKSYNEQFF. The V and J genes are TRBV27 and TRBJ2-1; TRBD2 matches at 7 bases. The CDR3 loop spans 20 amino acids. Germline V gene sequence: CDR1 MNHEY, CDR2 SMNVEV (reference sequence). The V and J ends lost 5 bases and 1 base, in that order; junction bases with no gene match: 20.

This chain links TRBV7-8 with TRBJ1-2; TRBD1 aligns across 7 bases. Germline assignment: CDR1 SGHVS and CDR2 FQNEAQ. The V gene end was trimmed by 5 bases and the J gene end by 3 bases; junction bases not matched to a gene: 9. The length of the CDR3 is 15 residues. The chain's CDR3 is CASSKLGQLDYGYTF. CDR3 nucleotides: TGTGCCAGCAGCAAGTTGGGACAGCTAGACTATGGCTACACCTTC.

The chain has TRBV18 and TRBJ1-5; D ambiguous. The V and J ends lost 2 bases and 2 bases respectively, with 7 bases between them. The V gene's germline CDR1 is KGHSH and CDR2 LQKENI. CDR3 length: 14 residues. The CDR3 DNA is TGTGCCAGCTCACCAGAGAGGGGCAATCAGCCCCAGCATTTT. This encodes CASSPERGNQPQHF. The full variable domain, rest sourced from reference TRBV18 and TRBJ1-5, is NAGVMQNPRHLVRRRGQEARLRCSPMKGHSHVYWYRQLPEEGLKFMVYLQKENIIDESGMPKERFSAEFPKEGPSILRIQQVVRGDSAAYFCASSPERGNQPQHFGDGTRLSIL.

The chain joins TRBV5-6 to TRBJ2-5; tentatively, D is TRBD1 (5 bases). The CDR3 is 14 residues long. The germline CDR1 and CDR2 sequences are SGHDT and YYEEEE. With 10 bases removed from V and 5 bases from J, the gap between germline ends came to 21 bases. For the CDR3, the DNA is TGTGCCTCTGCTGACGAGAGGCAGGGTGAGACCCAGTACTTC. It yields the protein CASADERQGETQYF.

This sequence joins TRBV2 and TRBJ2-1, with D unresolved. The CDR3 length is 13 residues. The germline CDR1 and CDR2 sequences are SNHLY and FYNNEI. V was clipped by 6 bases and J by 1 base, with 7 bases between them. As DNA, the CDR3 is TGTGCCAGCAGCTCCGAATCCTACAATGAGCAGTTCTTC. Amino acids: CASSSESYNEQFF.

This clonotype has a handful of counts. The rearrangement links TRBV6-5 to TRBJ2-3; D gene ambiguous. Germline V lookup: CDR1 MNHEY, CDR2 SVGAGI. This CDR3 has 12 residues. The ends were cut back, 6 bases at V and 2 bases at J, with 6 bases in the middle. The CDR3 spells CASSQHTDTQYF. DNA of the CDR3: TGTGCCAGCAGCCAGCACACAGATACGCAGTATTTT.

This CDR3 reads CSASDAMAGELFF. The CDR3 DNA reads as TGCAGTGCTAGTGACGCGATGGCCGGGGAGCTGTTTTTT. The chain links TRBV20-1 to TRBJ2-2; D is unclear. The CDR3 length is 13 residues. Germline V gene sequence: CDR1 DFQATT, CDR2 SNEGSKA (reference sequence). Deletions cut 3 bases from V and 6 bases from J, with 11 bases between.

V is TRBV6-2 or TRBV6-3 and J is TRBJ1-1; possible D gene TRBD1, 5 bases. This CDR3 spans 13 amino acids. Per the germline V gene, CDR1 is MNHEY and CDR2 is SVGEGT. V lost 6 bases, J lost 5 bases, and 13 bases lay in between. As DNA, the CDR3 is TGTGCCAGCAGACGACAGCCAACAACTGAAGCTTTCTTT. It specifies CASRRQPTTEAFF.

V is TRBV2 and J is TRBJ1-5, with D perhaps matching TRBD1 (5 bases). V was pared by 3 bases and J by 1 base, with 10 bases between. The CDR3 covers 15 residues. CDR1 and CDR2 from the germline V gene are SNHLY and FYNNEI. Written as DNA, the CDR3 is TGTGCCAGCAGTGAGGAAGGGGTGAGCAATCAGCCCCAGCATTTT. Protein sequence: CASSEEGVSNQPQHF.